This entry describes one TCR beta chain. TCRdb's copy holds only in-frame clones and misses some; the assay was immunoSEQ multiplex PCR. The table lists roughly 200,000 clones, about 93% of them singletons. The data belong to a study of blood T cell repertoires in COVID-19. This CDR3 comprises 16 residues. V lost 0 bases and J lost 5; bases outside the gene matches: 7. Looked up from germline, CDR1 is SNHLY and CDR2 is FYNNEI. The J gene is TRBJ2-5, the V gene TRBV2, with 9 positions matching TRBD2. The material sequenced was peripheral blood. The sequence was collected from a man younger than 45 with COVID-19, enrolled during active disease. The CDR3 sequence: CASSEASLAGRETQYF. The CDR3 DNA sequence: TGTGCCAGCAGTGAAGCCTCACTAGCGGGTCGGGAGACCCAGTACTTC.